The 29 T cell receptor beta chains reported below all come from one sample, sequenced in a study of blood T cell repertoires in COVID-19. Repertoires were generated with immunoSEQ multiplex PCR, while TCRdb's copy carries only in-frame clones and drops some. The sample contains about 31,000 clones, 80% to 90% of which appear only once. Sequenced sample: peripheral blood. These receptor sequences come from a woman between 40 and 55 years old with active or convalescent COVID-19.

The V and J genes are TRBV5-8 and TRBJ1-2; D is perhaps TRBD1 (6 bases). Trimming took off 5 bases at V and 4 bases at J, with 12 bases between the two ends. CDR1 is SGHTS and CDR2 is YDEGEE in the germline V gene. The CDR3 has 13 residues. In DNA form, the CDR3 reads TGTGCCAGCAGTCTACTGGGGGCCTATGGCTACACCTTC. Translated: CASSLLGAYGYTF.

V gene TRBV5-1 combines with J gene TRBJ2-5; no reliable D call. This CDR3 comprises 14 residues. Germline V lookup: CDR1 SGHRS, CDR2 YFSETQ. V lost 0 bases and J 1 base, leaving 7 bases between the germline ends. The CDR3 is CASSLVGAQETQYF. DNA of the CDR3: TGCGCCAGCAGCTTGGTAGGAGCCCAAGAGACCCAGTACTTC.

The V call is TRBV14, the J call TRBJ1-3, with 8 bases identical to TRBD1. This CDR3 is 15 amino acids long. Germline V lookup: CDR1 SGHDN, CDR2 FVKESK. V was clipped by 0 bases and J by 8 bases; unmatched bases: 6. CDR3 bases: TGTGCCAGCAGCCAAGACAGGGGGCGAAAAGACACCATATATTTT. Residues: CASSQDRGRKDTIYF.

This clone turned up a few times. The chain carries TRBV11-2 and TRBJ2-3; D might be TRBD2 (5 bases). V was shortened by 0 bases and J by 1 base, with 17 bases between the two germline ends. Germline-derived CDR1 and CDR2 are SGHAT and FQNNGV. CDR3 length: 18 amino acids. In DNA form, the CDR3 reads TGTGCCAGCAGCTTAGAGAGGGTAGCCCACCAACGCACAGATACGCAGTATTTT. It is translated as CASSLERVAHQRTDTQYF.

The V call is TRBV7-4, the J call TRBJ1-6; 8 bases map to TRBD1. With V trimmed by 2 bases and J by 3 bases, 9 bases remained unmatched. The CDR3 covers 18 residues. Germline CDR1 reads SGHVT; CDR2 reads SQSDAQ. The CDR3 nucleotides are TGTGCCAGCAGCTTATTATGGGACAGGCCCGACTATAATTCACCCCTCCACTTT. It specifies CASSLLWDRPDYNSPLHF.

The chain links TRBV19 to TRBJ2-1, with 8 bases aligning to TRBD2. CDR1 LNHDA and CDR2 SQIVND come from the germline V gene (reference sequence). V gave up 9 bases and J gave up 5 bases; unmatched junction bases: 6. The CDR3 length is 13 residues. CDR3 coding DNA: TGTGCCAGCTGCTTAGCGGGGAACAATGAGCAGTTCTTC. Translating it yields CASCLAGNNEQFF.

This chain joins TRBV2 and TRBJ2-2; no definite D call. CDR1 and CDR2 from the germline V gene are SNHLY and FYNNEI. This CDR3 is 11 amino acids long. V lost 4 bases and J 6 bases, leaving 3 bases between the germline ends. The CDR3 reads CASSAPGELFF. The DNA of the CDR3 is TGTGCCAGCAGTGCTCCCGGGGAGCTGTTTTTT.

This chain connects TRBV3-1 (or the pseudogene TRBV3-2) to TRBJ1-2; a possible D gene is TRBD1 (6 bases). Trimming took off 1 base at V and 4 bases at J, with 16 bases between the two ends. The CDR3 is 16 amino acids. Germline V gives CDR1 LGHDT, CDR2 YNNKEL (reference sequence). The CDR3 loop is CASSQGLGGPTYGYTF. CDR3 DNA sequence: TGTGCCAGCAGCCAAGGGCTCGGGGGGCCTACCTATGGCTACACCTTC.

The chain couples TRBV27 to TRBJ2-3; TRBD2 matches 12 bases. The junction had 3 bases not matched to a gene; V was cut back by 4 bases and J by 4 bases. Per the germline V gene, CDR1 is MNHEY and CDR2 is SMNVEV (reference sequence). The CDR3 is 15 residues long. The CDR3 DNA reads TGTGCCAGCAGTTCCGGACTAGCGGGGCCAGATACGCAGTATTTT. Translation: CASSSGLAGPDTQYF.

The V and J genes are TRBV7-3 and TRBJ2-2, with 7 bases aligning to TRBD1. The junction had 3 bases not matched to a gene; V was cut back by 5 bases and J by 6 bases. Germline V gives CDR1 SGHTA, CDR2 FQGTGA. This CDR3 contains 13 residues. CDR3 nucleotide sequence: TGTGCCAGCAGCCCGACAGGGCCCGGGGAGCTGTTTTTT. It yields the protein CASSPTGPGELFF.

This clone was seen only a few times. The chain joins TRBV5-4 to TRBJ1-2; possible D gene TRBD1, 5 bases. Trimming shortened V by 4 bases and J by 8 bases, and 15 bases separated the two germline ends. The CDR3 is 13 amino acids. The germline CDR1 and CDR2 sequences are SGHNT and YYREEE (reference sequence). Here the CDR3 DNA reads TGTGCCAGCAGCCTAAGTGCAGGGCTCGGCTACACCTTC. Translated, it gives CASSLSAGLGYTF. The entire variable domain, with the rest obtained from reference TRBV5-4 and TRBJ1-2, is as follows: ETGVTQSPTHLIKTRGQQVTLRCSSQSGHNTVSWYQQALGQGPQFIFQYYREEENGRGNFPPRFSGLQFPNYSSELNVNALELDDSALYLCASSLSAGLGYTFGSGTRLTVV.

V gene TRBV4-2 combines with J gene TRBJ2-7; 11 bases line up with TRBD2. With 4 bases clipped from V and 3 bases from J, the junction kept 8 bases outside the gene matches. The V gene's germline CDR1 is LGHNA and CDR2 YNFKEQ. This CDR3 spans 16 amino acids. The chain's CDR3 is CASSPLAGGAFYEQYF. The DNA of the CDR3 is TGTGCCAGCAGCCCGCTAGCGGGGGGAGCCTTCTACGAGCAGTACTTC.

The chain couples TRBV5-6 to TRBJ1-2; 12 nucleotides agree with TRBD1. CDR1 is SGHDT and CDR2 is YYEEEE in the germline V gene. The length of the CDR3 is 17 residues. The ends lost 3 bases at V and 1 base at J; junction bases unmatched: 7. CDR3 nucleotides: TGTGCCAGCAGCTCGTTTGGGACAGGGGGCGGTAACTATGGCTACACCTTC. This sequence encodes CASSSFGTGGGNYGYTF.

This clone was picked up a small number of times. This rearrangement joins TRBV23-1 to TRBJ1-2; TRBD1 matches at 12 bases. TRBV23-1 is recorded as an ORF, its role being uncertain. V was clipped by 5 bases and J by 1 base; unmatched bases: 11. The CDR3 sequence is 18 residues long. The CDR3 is CASSSPGTGGYNNYGYTF. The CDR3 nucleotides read TGCGCCAGCAGTTCCCCGGGGACAGGGGGCTATAATAACTATGGCTACACCTTC.

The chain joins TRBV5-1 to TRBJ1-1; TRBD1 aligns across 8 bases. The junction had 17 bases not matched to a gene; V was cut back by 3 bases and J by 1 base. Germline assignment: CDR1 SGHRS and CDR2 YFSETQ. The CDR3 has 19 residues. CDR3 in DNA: TGCGCCAGCAGCTCAGGACAGGGTAATCGGTTTGGGGGGAACACTGAAGCTTTCTTT. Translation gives CASSSGQGNRFGGNTEAFF.

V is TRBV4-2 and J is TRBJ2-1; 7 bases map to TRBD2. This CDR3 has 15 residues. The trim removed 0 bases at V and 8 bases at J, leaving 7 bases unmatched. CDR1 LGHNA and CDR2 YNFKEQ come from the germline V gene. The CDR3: CASSQERAGEDEQFF. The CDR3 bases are TGTGCCAGCAGCCAAGAACGGGCGGGGGAAGATGAGCAGTTCTTC.

The CDR3 nucleotides are TGCGCCAGCAGCCAAGACAGCGGGGGTTACACAGATACGCAGTATTTT. The encoded protein is CASSQDSGGYTDTQYF. The chain couples TRBV4-1 to TRBJ2-3; TRBD2 matches 8 bases. Looked up from germline, CDR1 is MGHRA and CDR2 is YSYEKL. V lost 0 bases, J lost 2 bases, and 4 bases stayed unmatched. The CDR3 is 16 residues long.

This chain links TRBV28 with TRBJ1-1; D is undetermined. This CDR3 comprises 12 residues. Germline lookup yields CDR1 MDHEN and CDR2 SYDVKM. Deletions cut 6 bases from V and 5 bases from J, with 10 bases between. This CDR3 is CASRDLGTEAFF. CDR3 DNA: TGTGCCAGCAGGGATCTCGGGACTGAAGCTTTCTTT.

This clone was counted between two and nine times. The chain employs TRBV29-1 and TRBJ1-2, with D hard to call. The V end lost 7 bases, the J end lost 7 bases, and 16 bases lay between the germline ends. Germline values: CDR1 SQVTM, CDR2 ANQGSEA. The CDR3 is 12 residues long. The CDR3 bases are TGCAGCGCTATAGAGCCCGAGGGTGGCTACACCTTC. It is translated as CSAIEPEGGYTF. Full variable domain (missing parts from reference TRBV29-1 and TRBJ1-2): SAVISQKPSRDICQRGTSLTIQCQVDSQVTMMFWYRQQPGQSLTLIATANQGSEATYESGFVIDKFPISRPNLTFSTLTVSNMSPEDSSIYLCSAIEPEGGYTFGSGTRLTVV.

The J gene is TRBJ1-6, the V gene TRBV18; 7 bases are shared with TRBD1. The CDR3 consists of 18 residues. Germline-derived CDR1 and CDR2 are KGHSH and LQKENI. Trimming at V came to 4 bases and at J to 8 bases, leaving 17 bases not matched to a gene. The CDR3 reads CASSRLAGGTGMDSPLHF. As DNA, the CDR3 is TGTGCCAGCTCACGACTCGCAGGGGGAACAGGGATGGATTCACCCCTCCACTTT. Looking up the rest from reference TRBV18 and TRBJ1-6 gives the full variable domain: NAGVMQNPRHLVRRRGQEARLRCSPMKGHSHVYWYRQLPEEGLKFMVYLQKENIIDESGMPKERFSAEFPKEGPSILRIQQVVRGDSAAYFCASSRLAGGTGMDSPLHFGNGTRLTVT.

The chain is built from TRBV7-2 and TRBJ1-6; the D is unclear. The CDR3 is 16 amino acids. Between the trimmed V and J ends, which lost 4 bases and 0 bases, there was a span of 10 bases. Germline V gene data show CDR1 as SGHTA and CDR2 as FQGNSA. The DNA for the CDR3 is TGTGCCAGCAGCTCGGACTCGAGCTCCTATAATTCACCCCTCCACTTT. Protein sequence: CASSSDSSSYNSPLHF. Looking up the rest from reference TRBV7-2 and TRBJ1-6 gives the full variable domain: GAGVSQSPSNKVTEKGKDVELRCDPISGHTALYWYRQSLGQGLEFLIYFQGNSAPDKSGLPSDRFSAERTGGSVSTLTIQRTQQEDSAVYLCASSSDSSSYNSPLHFGNGTRLTVT.

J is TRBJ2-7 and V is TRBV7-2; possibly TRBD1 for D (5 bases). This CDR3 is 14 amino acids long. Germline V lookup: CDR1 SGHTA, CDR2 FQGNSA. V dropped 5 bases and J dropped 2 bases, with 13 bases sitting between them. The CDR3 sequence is CASSLDSVPYEQYF. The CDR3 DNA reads TGTGCCAGCAGCCTAGACAGTGTCCCCTACGAGCAGTACTTC.

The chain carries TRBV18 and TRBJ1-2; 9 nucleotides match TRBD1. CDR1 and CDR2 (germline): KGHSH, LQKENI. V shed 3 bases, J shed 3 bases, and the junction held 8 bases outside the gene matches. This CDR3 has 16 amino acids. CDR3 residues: CASSPYRGRNDYGYTF. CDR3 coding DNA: TGTGCCAGCTCACCTTACAGGGGGCGTAACGACTATGGCTACACCTTC.

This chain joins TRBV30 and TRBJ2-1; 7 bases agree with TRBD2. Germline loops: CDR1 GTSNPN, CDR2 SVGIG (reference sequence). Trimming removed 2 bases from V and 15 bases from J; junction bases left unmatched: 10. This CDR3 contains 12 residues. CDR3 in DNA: TGTGCCTGGAGTTTGGCCGGGACTATATCGTTCTTC. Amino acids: CAWSLAGTISFF. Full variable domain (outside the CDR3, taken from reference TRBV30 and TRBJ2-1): SQTIHQWPATLVQPVGSPLSLECTVEGTSNPNLYWYRQAAGRGLQLLFYSVGIGQISSEVPQNLSASRPQDRQFILSSKKLLLSDSGFYLCAWSLAGTISFFGPGTRLTVL.

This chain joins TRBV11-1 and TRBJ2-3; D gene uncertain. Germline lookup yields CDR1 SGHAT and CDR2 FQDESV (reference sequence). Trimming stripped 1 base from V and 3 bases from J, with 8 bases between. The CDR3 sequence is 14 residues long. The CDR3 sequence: CASSLVQYTDTQYF. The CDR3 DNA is TGTGCCAGCAGCTTAGTACAGTATACAGATACGCAGTATTTT. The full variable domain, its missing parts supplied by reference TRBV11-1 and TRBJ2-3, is EAEVAQSPRYKITEKSQAVAFWCDPISGHATLYWYRQILGQGPELLVQFQDESVVDDSQLPKDRFSAERLKGVDSTLKIQPAELGDSAMYLCASSLVQYTDTQYFGPGTRLTVL.

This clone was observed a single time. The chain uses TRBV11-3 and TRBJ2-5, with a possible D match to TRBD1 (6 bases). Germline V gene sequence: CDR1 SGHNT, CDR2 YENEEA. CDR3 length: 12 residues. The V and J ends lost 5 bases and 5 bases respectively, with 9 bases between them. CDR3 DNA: TGTGCCAGCAGCGGGGGCGACGAGACCCAGTACTTC. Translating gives CASSGGDETQYF. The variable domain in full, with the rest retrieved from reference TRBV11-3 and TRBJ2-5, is EAGVVQSPRYKIIEKKQPVAFWCNPISGHNTLYWYLQNLGQGPELLIRYENEEAVDDSQLPKDRFSAERLKGVDSTLKIQPAELGDSAVYLCASSGGDETQYFGPGTRLLVL.

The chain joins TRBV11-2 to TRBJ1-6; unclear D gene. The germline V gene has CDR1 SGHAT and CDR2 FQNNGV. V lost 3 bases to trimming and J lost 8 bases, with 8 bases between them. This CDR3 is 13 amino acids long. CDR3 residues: CASSFLRDSPLHF. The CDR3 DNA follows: TGTGCCAGCAGCTTTCTGAGGGATTCACCCCTCCACTTT.

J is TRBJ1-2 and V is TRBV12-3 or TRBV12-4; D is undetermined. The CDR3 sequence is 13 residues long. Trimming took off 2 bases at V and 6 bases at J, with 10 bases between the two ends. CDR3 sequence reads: CASSLTLGDGYTF. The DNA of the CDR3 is TGTGCCAGCAGTTTAACCCTCGGGGATGGCTACACCTTC.

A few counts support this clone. The CDR3 DNA is TGCGCCAGCAGCCAACATAAAGGGACAGGGATACATGAAAAACTGTTTTTT. Amino acid sequence: CASSQHKGTGIHEKLFF. The V gene is TRBV4-3, the J gene TRBJ1-4; 9 bases are shared with TRBD1. Germline V gene sequence: CDR1 LGHNA, CDR2 YSLEER. The CDR3 has 17 amino acids. The J segment lost 6 bases and the V segment lost 2 bases, leaving 10 bases of the junction unmatched.